These 25 T cell receptor beta chains were sequenced from one sample in a study of shared clonotypes between healthy human individuals. Libraries were prepared by immunoSEQ multiplex PCR; TCRdb keeps only in-frame clonotypes and omits some of them. The sample comprises about 1 million clones, around 74% of which are singletons, and roughly 1.4% rests with the top ten. Sample: memory CD4+ T cells sorted from blood. Subset of the sample: CD45RA-negative fraction. The receptors shown here come from a man aged 18 to 29 in good health.

To note about this clone: Other DNA sequences in this specimen translate into the identical CDR3. The chain links TRBV7-2 to TRBJ1-3, with D uncertain. The germline gives CDR1 SGHTA, CDR2 FQGNSA. CDR3 length equals 14 residues. Trimming left V 3 bases short and J 2 bases short, with 8 bases between. CDR3 sequence reads: CASSLGGAGNTIYF. CDR3 in DNA: TGTGCCAGCAGCTTGGGTGGCGCTGGAAACACCATATATTTT. Using reference TRBV7-2 and TRBJ1-3 for the parts outside the CDR3, the full variable domain is GAGVSQSPSNKVTEKGKDVELRCDPISGHTALYWYRQSLGQGLEFLIYFQGNSAPDKSGLPSDRFSAERTGGSVSTLTIQRTQQEDSAVYLCASSLGGAGNTIYFGEGSWLTVV.

The chain is built from TRBV27 and TRBJ1-2, with D uncertain. V shed 3 bases and J shed 0 bases, with 11 bases lying between them. Germline values: CDR1 MNHEY, CDR2 SMNVEV (reference sequence). The CDR3 has 15 amino acids. The CDR3 loop reads CASSFSGNSNYGYTF. CDR3 coding DNA: TGTGCCAGCAGTTTTTCAGGAAATTCTAACTATGGCTACACCTTC.

Here the CDR3 DNA reads TGTGCCAGCAGTTATTCCGGGACAGGGGGAGAAGGCTACACCTTC. Translated, it gives CASSYSGTGGEGYTF. The chain combines TRBV6-5 with TRBJ1-2; 11 bases map to TRBD1. This CDR3 has 15 amino acids. Germline CDR1 and CDR2: MNHEY and SVGAGI. The junction had 8 bases not matched to a gene; V was cut back by 3 bases and J by 8 bases.

The gene calls are TRBV6-5 and TRBJ2-6, with a weak D call TRBD2 (5 bases). The CDR3 extends over 16 amino acids. V was trimmed by 1 base and J by 1 base, leaving 8 bases between them. The V gene's germline CDR1 is MNHEY and CDR2 SVGAGI. CDR3 in amino acids: CASSYWRGSGANVLTF. CDR3 sequence (DNA): TGTGCCAGCAGTTACTGGCGCGGGTCTGGGGCCAACGTCCTGACTTTC.

V and J are TRBV6-1 and TRBJ1-4; 7 nucleotides agree with TRBD1. J was trimmed by 4 bases and V by 2 bases; bases with no gene match: 4. The germline V gene has CDR1 MNHNS and CDR2 SASEGT. This CDR3 has 15 residues. This chain's CDR3 is CASSEPGQINEKLFF. Written as DNA, the CDR3 is TGTGCCAGCAGTGAACCGGGACAGATTAATGAAAAACTGTTTTTT.

On this clone: This CDR3 is also generated by other DNA sequences in the sample. The chain uses TRBV5-4 and TRBJ1-1, with D tentatively TRBD1 (5 bases). V dropped 5 bases and J dropped 4 bases, with 15 bases sitting between them. The CDR3 totals 14 residues. Germline CDR1 reads SGHNT; CDR2 reads YYREEE (reference sequence). The CDR3 nucleotides are TGTGCCAGCAGAAGAGGAGGGGTGGGCACTGAAGCTTTCTTT. It is translated as CASRRGGVGTEAFF.

The chain's CDR3 is CARSWPGTENEKLFF. DNA of the CDR3: TGTGCCAGAAGCTGGCCCGGGACAGAGAATGAAAAACTGTTTTTT. V is TRBV5-3 and J is TRBJ1-4; TRBD1 matches 7 bases. TRBV5-3 falls under the ORF class, with uncertain function. With V trimmed by 3 bases and J by 5 bases, 7 bases remained unmatched. This CDR3 has 15 amino acids.

The V call is TRBV6-6, the J call TRBJ2-7; D possibly corresponds to TRBD1 (5 bases). The germline V gene has CDR1 MNHNY and CDR2 SVGAGI (reference sequence). V lost 3 bases and J lost 2, with 11 bases in between. The CDR3 is 14 residues long. CDR3 nucleotide sequence: TGTGCCAGCAGTTATCTCACAGGCGCCTACGAGCAGTACTTC. It encodes CASSYLTGAYEQYF.

The rearrangement joins TRBV30 to TRBJ1-2, with 8 bases that match TRBD1. The germline V gene has CDR1 GTSNPN and CDR2 SVGIG (reference sequence). This CDR3 contains 13 residues. The trim removed 1 base at V and 8 bases at J, leaving 6 bases unmatched. CDR3 amino acids: CAWSAGGAGGYTF. In DNA, the CDR3 is TGTGCCTGGAGTGCAGGGGGCGCTGGCGGCTACACCTTC.

J is TRBJ2-1 and V is TRBV10-2; maybe TRBD2 (5 bases). Between the trimmed V and J ends, which lost 7 bases and 7 bases, there was a span of 14 bases. The CDR3 sequence is 13 residues long. From germline, CDR1 is WSHSY and CDR2 SAAADI. CDR3 sequence (DNA): TGCGCCAGCAAAGGTCCTTTAGCGAATGAGCAGTTCTTC. Protein: CASKGPLANEQFF.

The sample holds one count of this clone. The V gene is TRBV6-5, the J gene TRBJ1-6; 10 bases are a match to TRBD1. The length of the CDR3 is 16 residues. CDR1 MNHEY and CDR2 SVGAGI come from the germline V gene. After removal of 4 bases from V and 4 bases from J, the junction contained 4 bases not matched to a gene. CDR3 residues: CASSFGTGEYNSPLHF. In nucleotides, the CDR3 is TGTGCCAGCAGTTTCGGGACAGGGGAATATAATTCACCCCTCCACTTT.

The chain recombines TRBV9 with TRBJ2-2; D remains unclear. CDR3 length: 13 amino acids. Germline CDR1 and CDR2: SGDLS and YYNGEE. V was trimmed by 4 bases and J by 5 bases, leaving 9 bases between them. DNA of the CDR3: TGTGCCAGCAGCCTCGAGCAAACCGGGGAGCTGTTTTTT. Its translation: CASSLEQTGELFF.

The chain has TRBV18 and TRBJ2-7, with 7 bases matching TRBD1. Germline V gene sequence: CDR1 KGHSH, CDR2 LQKENI. The CDR3 is 14 residues long. The ends lost 2 bases at V and 7 bases at J; junction bases unmatched: 8. CDR3 sequence (DNA): TGTGCCAGCTCACCAGGGACAGACCTCCGGGAGCAGTACTTC. Protein sequence: CASSPGTDLREQYF. The whole variable domain, filled in from reference TRBV18 and TRBJ2-7, reads NAGVMQNPRHLVRRRGQEARLRCSPMKGHSHVYWYRQLPEEGLKFMVYLQKENIIDESGMPKERFSAEFPKEGPSILRIQQVVRGDSAAYFCASSPGTDLREQYFGPGTRLTVT.

The chain uses TRBV7-6 and TRBJ2-1, with a possible D match to TRBD2 (6 bases). V was cut by 5 bases and J by 1 base, with 12 bases left in between. This CDR3 spans 15 amino acids. Germline loops: CDR1 SGHVS, CDR2 FNYEAQ. This CDR3 reads CASSLNAGSYNEQFF. CDR3 DNA: TGTGCCAGCAGCCTAAATGCGGGATCCTACAATGAGCAGTTCTTC.

V gene TRBV5-4 combines with J gene TRBJ2-1; 11 nucleotides align to TRBD2. The CDR3 spans 16 residues. Germline trimming cut 4 bases from V and 4 bases from J; bases unmatched to any gene: 7. The germline V gene has CDR1 SGHNT and CDR2 YYREEE (reference sequence). The DNA of the CDR3 is TGTGCCAGCAGCCCCTCTAGCGGGGGGATTTACAATGAGCAGTTCTTC. It encodes CASSPSSGGIYNEQFF.

The V and J genes are TRBV6-1 and TRBJ2-2; 12 nucleotides line up with TRBD2. The V and J ends lost 4 bases and 1 base, in that order; junction bases with no gene match: 13. The length of the CDR3 is 20 residues. Germline V gene data show CDR1 as MNHNS and CDR2 as SASEGT. The CDR3 bases are TGTGCCAGCAGTGCTCGCCCGGAATTACTAGCGGGGGGGAACACCGGGGAGCTGTTTTTT. Protein product: CASSARPELLAGGNTGELFF.

Details on this clone: Additional DNA sequences in this sample encode the identical CDR3. The V call is TRBV27, the J call TRBJ2-7, with 9 bases lining up with TRBD1. The CDR3 runs to 15 residues. V trimming: 0 bases; J trimming: 4 bases; junction bases outside the gene matches: 4. Germline loops: CDR1 MNHEY, CDR2 SMNVEV (reference sequence). The CDR3 loop reads CASSLSGTGRYEQYF. The CDR3 coding sequence is TGTGCCAGCAGTTTATCCGGGACAGGGAGGTACGAGCAGTACTTC.

This clone has just one count. CDR3 sequence: CASSLPGGYGYTF. CDR3 DNA: TGTGCCAGCAGCTTACCCGGGGGGTATGGCTACACCTTC. The J gene is TRBJ1-2, the V gene TRBV7-3; a possible D gene is TRBD1 (5 bases). The CDR3 consists of 13 residues. Looked up from germline, CDR1 is SGHTA and CDR2 is FQGTGA. V was cut by 2 bases and J by 5 bases, with 9 bases left in between.

The chain is built from TRBV6-5 and TRBJ2-1; the D gene is possibly TRBD2 (6 bases). Germline V CDR1 and CDR2: MNHEY, SVGAGI. This CDR3 is 14 amino acids long. Deletions cut 2 bases from V and 15 bases from J, with 20 bases between. In DNA, the CDR3 is TGTGCCAGCAGTTACGGGCAGCCCGGTTTGGGACTGTTCTTC. Translating it yields CASSYGQPGLGLFF.

The sample holds one count of this clone. The rearrangement uses TRBV18 and TRBJ2-6; D is uncertain. Trimming cost V 1 base and J 0 bases, with 4 bases left between them. Germline V gives CDR1 KGHSH, CDR2 LQKENI. CDR3 size: 15 residues. CDR3 DNA: TGTGCCAGCTCACCACAGCTCTCTGGGGCCAACGTCCTGACTTTC. It is translated as CASSPQLSGANVLTF.

The rearrangement links TRBV7-3 to TRBJ2-7, with 8 bases aligning to TRBD2. The CDR3 length is 15 residues. The V gene's germline CDR1 is SGHTA and CDR2 FQGTGA. V lost 1 base to trimming and J lost 1 base; unmatched junction nucleotides: 3. The CDR3 sequence: CASSLSGGLSYEQYF. The CDR3 nucleotides read TGTGCCAGCAGCTTAAGCGGGGGGCTGTCCTACGAGCAGTACTTC.

This chain connects TRBV2 to TRBJ1-4, with TRBD1 matching over 8 bases. Germline V lookup: CDR1 SNHLY, CDR2 FYNNEI. The CDR3 has 15 residues. Trimming removed 7 bases from V and 4 bases from J; junction bases left unmatched: 8. The CDR3 reads CASKDQGAVNEKLFF. DNA of the CDR3: TGTGCCAGCAAGGACCAGGGGGCTGTTAATGAAAAACTGTTTTTT.

The chain combines TRBV6-5 with TRBJ2-5, with D possibly matching TRBD1 (6 bases). V was shortened by 0 bases and J by 2 bases, with 10 bases between the two germline ends. This CDR3 contains 15 residues. Germline V CDR1 and CDR2: MNHEY, SVGAGI. DNA for the CDR3: TGTGCCAGCAGTTACTCATGGACAGCTCAAGAGACCCAGTACTTC. The encoded protein is CASSYSWTAQETQYF.

The CDR3 DNA follows: TGTGCCAGCAGTGTGGCAGTAGAGACCCAGTACTTC. Its translation is CASSVAVETQYF. The genes are TRBV2 and TRBJ2-5; no definite D call. Germline-derived CDR1 and CDR2 are SNHLY and FYNNEI. The CDR3 extends over 12 amino acids. V lost 4 bases to trimming and J lost 4 bases, with 7 bases between them.

Remarks on this clone: The sample has other DNA sequences that encode this CDR3 too. J is TRBJ1-6 and V is TRBV14; no clear D. Trimming shortened V by 1 base and J by 8 bases, and 6 bases separated the two germline ends. CDR3 length: 13 amino acids. Germline lookup yields CDR1 SGHDN and CDR2 FVKESK. CDR3 region: CASSQVRYSPLHF. The CDR3 DNA reads as TGTGCCAGCAGCCAAGTACGTTATTCACCCCTCCACTTT.